This TCR beta chain was found in a study of naive and memory T cell subsets. Study-level points and caveats: Findings for naive and memory subsets could not be checked against ground truth. In naive cells, over 85% of TCR sequences were seen only once. TCR counts from RNA may reflect activation-linked expression changes.

The beta constant-region primer was an equimolar mix of two oligonucleotides covering TRBC1 and TRBC2. TCRdb re-called the UMI-ligation and nested PCR reads through MiXCR, storing one row per CDR3 protein. The profile shows about 80,000 distinct CDR3 sequences, less than 15% of them singletons. Cells stained for CD3, CD4, CD8, CD45RA and CD27 were sorted into four subsets. The length of the CDR3 is 12 residues. Germline V lookup: CDR1 LGHDT, CDR2 YNNKEL (reference sequence). The V and J ends lost 2 bases and 5 bases respectively, with 5 bases between them. This clonotype was detected many times. Its antigen is unknown.

The TCR originated in a human donor in good health. Sequencing was done on a sample of central memory CD4+ T cells from blood. The rearrangement links TRBV3-1 to TRBJ2-3; TRBD1 might be the D (5 bases). This CDR3 reads CASSQTGDTQYF. DNA of the CDR3: TGTGCCAGCAGCCAAACAGGAGATACGCAGTATTTT.